Presented here are 20 T cell receptor beta chains from one specimen sequenced in a study of blood T cells in healthy people across ages. With a J-beta primer mix and a sample-barcoded 5' primer, a second PCR ran about 7 to 12 cycles. TCRdb independently ran MiXCR on the 5' RACE reads; one entry per CDR3 protein. The sample lists hundreds of thousands of distinct CDR3 sequences; more than 25% were seen once. Sample: blood. The receptors were gathered from a woman of 80 years or more in good health.

This chain links TRBV2 with TRBJ2-5; D remains ambiguous. Trimming shortened V by 6 bases and J by 1 base, and 12 bases separated the two germline ends. Germline assignment: CDR1 SNHLY and CDR2 FYNNEI. The CDR3 totals 14 residues. The CDR3 sequence: CASRINVGQETQYF. CDR3 DNA sequence: TGTGCCAGCAGGATAAACGTCGGCCAAGAGACCCAGTACTTC.

This clonotype has a handful of counts. The rearrangement uses TRBV7-2 and TRBJ1-1; a weak D match, TRBD1 (5 bases). The CDR3 is 15 residues long. Germline V CDR1 and CDR2: SGHTA, FQGNSA. The V end lost 4 bases, the J end lost 1 base, and 13 bases lay between the germline ends. The CDR3 DNA sequence: TGTGCCAGCAGCTATGACAGTTCGCGGAACACTGAAGCTTTCTTT. Translated, it gives CASSYDSSRNTEAFF.

This clonotype was observed a few times. A read error may explain this, as a much larger clone is one base away. The rearrangement uses TRBV12-3 or TRBV12-4 and TRBJ2-5; the match to TRBD1 covers 9 bases. The CDR3 is 16 residues long. The J segment lost 11 bases and the V segment lost 3 bases, leaving 16 bases of the junction unmatched. CDR3 sequence: CASSFAGTGLSNEQYF. CDR3 in DNA: TGTGCCAGCAGTTTCGCCGGGACAGGGCTTTCCAATGAGCAGTACTTC.

There are many counts of this clonotype. This rearrangement joins TRBV6-2 or TRBV6-3 to TRBJ2-1; D remains ambiguous. This CDR3 has 18 residues. Germline V gene sequence: CDR1 MNHEY, CDR2 SVGEGT. Trimming took 6 bases from V and 0 from J, leaving 21 bases between them. CDR3 DNA: TGTGCCAGCAGACGACCTGTCAAATTAGGAAGCTCCTACAATGAGCAGTTCTTC. This gives the protein CASRRPVKLGSSYNEQFF.

In this sample, this clonotype turned up many times. The V call is TRBV2, the J call TRBJ2-7, with 8 bases lining up with TRBD1. Per the germline V gene, CDR1 is SNHLY and CDR2 is FYNNEI. The CDR3 runs 13 residues. Germline trimming cut 5 bases from V and 7 bases from J; bases unmatched to any gene: 7. CDR3 nucleotides: TGTGCCAGCAGTAGACAGGGGTACAATGAGCAGTACTTC. Amino acids: CASSRQGYNEQYF.

The chain has TRBV6-6 and TRBJ2-2; 9 positions match TRBD2. Trimming removed 5 bases from V and 2 bases from J; junction bases left unmatched: 6. This CDR3 is 16 amino acids long. Per germline, CDR1 MNHNY and CDR2 SVGAGI (reference sequence). The CDR3: CASSKISGGNTGELFF. The CDR3 nucleotides read TGTGCCAGCAGTAAGATTAGCGGGGGTAACACCGGGGAGCTGTTTTTT.

The chain combines TRBV11-2 with TRBJ2-1; D may be TRBD2 (7 bases). Per the germline V gene, CDR1 is SGHAT and CDR2 is FQNNGV. The CDR3 totals 17 residues. Trimming took 5 bases from V and 0 from J, leaving 17 bases between them. The DNA of the CDR3 is TGTGCCAGCAGCAACCGTCGAGGGGGGGCCTCCTACAATGAGCAGTTCTTC. This translates into CASSNRRGGASYNEQFF. Drawing the rest from reference TRBV11-2 and TRBJ2-1, the complete variable domain is EAGVAQSPRYKIIEKRQSVAFWCNPISGHATLYWYQQILGQGPKLLIQFQNNGVVDDSQLPKDRFSAERLKGVDSTLKIQPAKLEDSAVYLCASSNRRGGASYNEQFFGPGTRLTVL.

This clonotype has ten or more counts. The J gene is TRBJ2-5, the V gene TRBV25-1; D gene unclear. CDR1 MGHDK and CDR2 SYGVNS come from the germline V gene. Trimming stripped 5 bases from V and 1 base from J, with 8 bases between. The CDR3 extends over 13 amino acids. The CDR3: CASSRNIQETQYF. CDR3 sequence (DNA): TGTGCCAGCAGTCGCAATATCCAAGAGACCCAGTACTTC.

A word on this clonotype: A single base separates this from a much larger clone, so it may be a read error. The chain links TRBV30 to TRBJ2-1; 10 bases line up with TRBD1. The DNA end lines up better with TRBJ2-7; the J call may be wrong. The CDR3 loop spans 17 amino acids. Germline CDR1 reads GTSNPN; CDR2 reads SVGIG (reference sequence). CDR3 region: CAWSRDRGGLAYNEQYF. CDR3 bases: TGTGCCTGGAGTCGGGACAGGGGTGGTTTGGCCTACAATGAGCAGTACTTC.

V usage is TRBV7-2 and J usage is TRBJ2-5, with 8 bases aligning to TRBD1. The DNA end favors TRBJ2-7, so the J call may be wrong. CDR1 and CDR2 (germline): SGHTA, FQGNSA. This CDR3 is built from 14 residues. The CDR3 nucleotides read TGTGCCAGCAGCCCCATGACAGGGGATGGCGAGCAGTACTTC. This gives the protein CASSPMTGDGEQYF.

The chain is built from TRBV29-1 and TRBJ1-1; D gene uncertain. The germline CDR1 and CDR2 sequences are SQVTM and ANQGSEA. The CDR3 sequence is 9 residues long. V lost 3 bases to trimming and J lost 4 bases, with 0 bases between them. CDR3 residues: CSVDTEAFF. CDR3 sequence (DNA): TGCAGCGTTGACACTGAAGCTTTCTTT.

Details on this clonotype: One base away lies a much larger clone, so this may be a sequencing read error. The gene calls are TRBV7-9 and TRBJ2-5; TRBD1 aligns across 9 bases. Looked up from germline, CDR1 is SEHNR and CDR2 is FQNEAQ (reference sequence). The CDR3 covers 15 residues. CDR3 bases: TGTACCAGCAGCTTCAGGACAGGGGCGGAAGAGACCCAGTACTTC. This encodes CTSSFRTGAEETQYF.

This clonotype was seen at least ten times. The chain recombines TRBV6-2 or TRBV6-3 with TRBJ2-1, with D possibly matching TRBD1 (5 bases). The CDR3 covers 14 residues. V dropped 5 bases and J dropped 9 bases, with 17 bases sitting between them. CDR1 and CDR2 from the germline V gene are MNHEY and SVGEGT. The CDR3 here is CASSHTSTVGEQFF. Written as DNA, the CDR3 is TGTGCCAGCAGTCATACCTCGACAGTCGGTGAGCAGTTCTTC.

This clonotype was counted once. A junction end diverges from the germline sequence, so it may reflect a read error. V and J are TRBV12-3 or TRBV12-4 and TRBJ2-1, with D perhaps given as TRBD1 or TRBD2 (5 bases each). The CDR3 sequence is 15 residues long. The CDR3 is CAGSPGAGAYNEQFF. The CDR3 DNA is TGTGCCGGCAGTCCCGGGGCAGGAGCCTACAATGAGCAGTTCTTC.

The CDR3 bases are TGTGCCAGCAGCTACCATAGCAATCAGCCCCAGCATTTT. Translating gives CASSYHSNQPQHF. The gene calls are TRBV7-2 and TRBJ1-5; D is unresolved. The germline V gene encodes CDR1 SGHTA and CDR2 FQGNSA. V gave up 4 bases and J gave up 0 bases, with 4 bases separating them. The CDR3 is 13 residues long. Full variable domain (outside the CDR3, taken from reference TRBV7-2 and TRBJ1-5): GAGVSQSPSNKVTEKGKDVELRCDPISGHTALYWYRQSLGQGLEFLIYFQGNSAPDKSGLPSDRFSAERTGGSVSTLTIQRTQQEDSAVYLCASSYHSNQPQHFGDGTRLSIL.

The chain uses TRBV14 and TRBJ2-5; D gene unclear. The V end lost 1 base, the J end lost 4 bases, and 10 bases lay between the germline ends. The CDR3 is 14 residues long. Germline V gene data show CDR1 as SGHDN and CDR2 as FVKESK. This CDR3 is CASSQGAWGETQYF. In DNA form, the CDR3 reads TGTGCCAGCAGCCAAGGAGCGTGGGGAGAGACCCAGTACTTC. Full variable domain (missing parts from reference TRBV14 and TRBJ2-5): EAGVTQFPSHSVIEKGQTVTLRCDPISGHDNLYWYRRVMGKEIKFLLHFVKESKQDESGMPNNRFLAERTGGTYSTLKVQPAELEDSGVYFCASSQGAWGETQYFGPGTRLLVL.

In its sample, this clonotype was seen a few times. This rearrangement joins TRBV19 to TRBJ1-1; D remains ambiguous. CDR3 size: 14 residues. CDR1 LNHDA and CDR2 SQIVND come from the germline V gene (reference sequence). Deletions cut 4 bases from V and 0 bases from J, with 9 bases between. The CDR3 region has the DNA TGTGCCAGTAGTAAAGCCAGAATGAACACTGAAGCTTTCTTT. Amino acids: CASSKARMNTEAFF. The variable domain in full, completed from reference TRBV19 and TRBJ1-1, reads DGGITQSPKYLFRKEGQNVTLSCEQNLNHDAMYWYRQDPGQGLRLIYYSQIVNDFQKGDIAEGYSVSREKKESFPLTVTSAQKNPTAFYLCASSKARMNTEAFFGQGTRLTVV.

The sample holds many counts of this clonotype. The chain is built from TRBV6-2 or TRBV6-3 and TRBJ1-5; the D gene is possibly TRBD1 (5 bases). The CDR3 is 15 amino acids. From germline, CDR1 is MNHEY and CDR2 SVGEGT. V was clipped by 5 bases and J by 6 bases, with 17 bases between them. CDR3 protein: CASSRGTYEGQPQHF. Here the CDR3 DNA reads TGTGCCAGCAGTAGAGGGACCTACGAAGGTCAGCCCCAGCATTTT.

To note about this clonotype: A read error may explain this, as a much larger clone is one base away. The chain combines TRBV6-2 or TRBV6-3 with TRBJ2-1; D gene ambiguous. This CDR3 has 15 amino acids. Germline V lookup: CDR1 MNHEY, CDR2 SVGEGT. The V end lost 5 bases, the J end lost 0 bases, and 11 bases lay between the germline ends. CDR3 in amino acids: CASSGRPSSYNEQFF. For the CDR3, the DNA is TGTGCCAGCAGTGGACGTCCCAGCTCCTACAATGAGCAGTTCTTC.

This clonotype was recorded at least ten times. The J gene is TRBJ2-5, the V gene TRBV6-2 or TRBV6-3; 9 nucleotides match TRBD1. CDR1 is MNHEY, CDR2 SVGEGT, per germline. The CDR3 covers 15 residues. The ends lost 5 bases at V and 2 bases at J; junction bases unmatched: 6. Here the CDR3 reads CASSRGQGIQETQYF. CDR3 sequence (DNA): TGTGCCAGCAGTCGGGGACAGGGAATTCAAGAGACCCAGTACTTC.